Shown below are 20 T cell receptor beta chains from a single sample sequenced in a study of CD8+ T cells in alopecia areata. Extraction of RNA preceded its reverse transcription into cDNA, which served as the sequencing template. Generated by immunoSEQ multiplex PCR, the TCRdb table keeps only in-frame clones and is missing some. The profile shows some 180,000 clones, 50% to 70% of them singletons. The starting material was CD4+ T cells sorted from blood, obtained at week 0. These receptors were taken from a human donor with alopecia areata.

This clone came up a few times. This chain connects TRBV11-3 to TRBJ2-3, with D tentatively TRBD2 (6 bases). There are 15 residues in the CDR3. V was cut by 0 bases and J by 8 bases, with 15 bases left in between. The germline gives CDR1 SGHNT, CDR2 YENEEA. The CDR3 spells CASSLDPARRGTQYF. CDR3 in DNA: TGTGCCAGCAGCTTAGATCCAGCCCGGCGGGGTACGCAGTATTTT.

This clone was observed a few times. The chain has TRBV19 and TRBJ2-2; D is ambiguous. This CDR3 spans 14 amino acids. With 3 bases removed from V and 1 base from J, the gap between germline ends came to 6 bases. Per the germline V gene, CDR1 is LNHDA and CDR2 is SQIVND (reference sequence). CDR3 coding DNA: TGTGCCAGTAGTATCGGCAAGAACACCGGGGAGCTGTTTTTT. Amino acids: CASSIGKNTGELFF.

The chain is built from TRBV9 and TRBJ1-4; D is possibly TRBD1 (5 bases). Per germline, CDR1 SGDLS and CDR2 YYNGEE. Trimming took 2 bases from V and 10 from J, leaving 12 bases between them. The CDR3 covers 13 residues. The CDR3 protein is CASSVRGGSKLFF. The CDR3 region has the DNA TGTGCCAGCAGCGTGCGCGGGGGGTCAAAACTGTTTTTT. The variable domain in full, completed from reference TRBV9 and TRBJ1-4, reads DSGVTQTPKHLITATGQRVTLRCSPRSGDLSVYWYQQSLDQGLQFLIQYYNGEERAKGNILERFSAQQFPDLHSELNLSSLELGDSALYFCASSVRGGSKLFFGSGTQLSVL.

This clone was seen only a few times. Written as DNA, the CDR3 is TGTGCCAGCTCACGGGACGGCTACGAGCAGTACTTC. Its protein product is CASSRDGYEQYF. The V and J genes are TRBV18 and TRBJ2-7; D is perhaps TRBD1 or TRBD2 (5 bases each). Deletions cut 4 bases from V and 3 bases from J, with 7 bases between. Looked up from germline, CDR1 is KGHSH and CDR2 is LQKENI. The CDR3 consists of 12 residues.

The genes are TRBV5-1 and TRBJ2-4; 11 bases are a match to TRBD1. There are 14 residues in the CDR3. V lost 4 bases to trimming and J lost 7 bases; unmatched junction nucleotides: 4. Per the germline V gene, CDR1 is SGHRS and CDR2 is YFSETQ. CDR3 sequence: CASSQGQGVNIQYF. The CDR3 DNA is TGCGCCAGCAGCCAGGGACAGGGGGTGAACATTCAGTACTTC.

For this clone: Other DNA sequences from this sample encode an identical CDR3 as well. The rearrangement joins TRBV29-1 to TRBJ1-1; unclear D gene. This CDR3 comprises 11 residues. V was shortened by 6 bases and J by 1 base, with 6 bases between the two germline ends. CDR1 is SQVTM and CDR2 is ANQGSEA in the germline V gene. This CDR3 reads CSVVANTEAFF. The CDR3 region has the DNA TGCAGCGTCGTAGCGAACACTGAAGCTTTCTTT.

The genes are TRBV14 and TRBJ2-5, with D maybe TRBD2 (6 bases). Germline V lookup: CDR1 SGHDN, CDR2 FVKESK. The CDR3 consists of 15 residues. Between the trimmed V and J ends, which lost 5 bases and 1 base, there was a span of 14 bases. The CDR3 DNA is TGTGCCAGCAGCGCTCGGAGGGGCCCCCAAGAGACCCAGTACTTC. It specifies CASSARRGPQETQYF. Using reference TRBV14 and TRBJ2-5 for the parts outside the CDR3, the full variable domain is EAGVTQFPSHSVIEKGQTVTLRCDPISGHDNLYWYRRVMGKEIKFLLHFVKESKQDESGMPNNRFLAERTGGTYSTLKVQPAELEDSGVYFCASSARRGPQETQYFGPGTRLLVL.

The genes are TRBV6-5 and TRBJ1-2; 8 positions match TRBD1. The CDR3 is 15 residues long. Trimming at V came to 7 bases and at J to 4 bases, leaving 11 bases not matched to a gene. CDR1 MNHEY and CDR2 SVGAGI come from the germline V gene. The CDR3 DNA reads as TGTGCCAGCACCCCCGACAGGGGAGGGATCTATGGCTACACCTTC. It is translated as CASTPDRGGIYGYTF.

The chain couples TRBV15 to TRBJ2-1; TRBD2 agrees at 8 bases. Germline trimming cut 0 bases from V and 5 bases from J; bases unmatched to any gene: 6. This CDR3 is 16 amino acids long. CDR1 LNHNV and CDR2 YYDKDF come from the germline V gene (reference sequence). In DNA, the CDR3 is TGTGCCACCAGCAGAGATATTGGCGGGGGGAACAATGAGCAGTTCTTC. Protein product: CATSRDIGGGNNEQFF.

This chain connects TRBV5-6 to TRBJ2-5; D is perhaps TRBD1 (6 bases). Germline V gene sequence: CDR1 SGHDT, CDR2 YYEEEE. The CDR3 contains 16 residues. Deletions cut 1 base from V and 7 bases from J, with 20 bases between. In DNA, the CDR3 is TGTGCCAGCAGCTTGCCAAGAGGACAGTCCTTTAGGACCCAGTACTTC. Amino acid sequence: CASSLPRGQSFRTQYF. Supplemented by reference TRBV5-6 and TRBJ2-5, the full variable domain reads DAGVTQSPTHLIKTRGQQVTLRCSPKSGHDTVSWYQQALGQGPQFIFQYYEEEERQRGNFPDRFSGHQFPNYSSELNVNALLLGDSALYLCASSLPRGQSFRTQYFGPGTRLLVL.

The chain joins TRBV28 to TRBJ1-2; possibly TRBD1 for D (5 bases). Germline V gives CDR1 MDHEN, CDR2 SYDVKM. V lost 3 bases and J lost 2, with 13 bases in between. CDR3 length equals 15 residues. This CDR3 is CASSFVVGDNYGYTF. The CDR3 coding sequence is TGTGCCAGCAGTTTCGTCGTTGGGGACAACTATGGCTACACCTTC.

In regard to this clone: The sample holds other DNA sequences that translate to the same CDR3. The V and J genes are TRBV20-1 and TRBJ2-5; D uncertain. This CDR3 is 10 amino acids long. The V gene's germline CDR1 is DFQATT and CDR2 SNEGSKA (reference sequence). Trimming stripped 6 bases from V and 2 bases from J, with 4 bases between. In DNA form, the CDR3 reads TGCAGTGCCGCACAAGAGACCCAGTACTTC. Protein sequence: CSAAQETQYF.

The V gene is TRBV5-6, the J gene TRBJ1-2, with 11 bases aligning to TRBD1. Unmatched junction bases numbered 4, after V lost 4 bases and J lost 5 bases. Germline CDR1 and CDR2: SGHDT and YYEEEE. CDR3 size: 14 residues. CDR3 sequence reads: CASSPGQGAYGYTF. CDR3 in DNA: TGTGCCAGCAGCCCAGGACAGGGGGCGTATGGCTACACCTTC.

The chain employs TRBV30 and TRBJ1-1; 9 positions match TRBD1. Trimming took 4 bases from V and 1 from J; bases not matched to a gene: 4. The length of the CDR3 is 14 residues. Germline V gene sequence: CDR1 GTSNPN, CDR2 SVGIG (reference sequence). The CDR3 reads CAWNRGLGNTEAFF. CDR3 coding DNA: TGTGCCTGGAACAGGGGGCTGGGGAACACTGAAGCTTTCTTT.

This clone appeared a few times. This chain connects TRBV7-2 to TRBJ2-5; 9 bases line up with TRBD2. Unmatched junction bases numbered 17, after V lost 6 bases and J lost 0 bases. Germline CDR1 is SGHTA and CDR2 is FQGNSA. This CDR3 is 19 amino acids long. The CDR3 DNA follows: TGTGCCAGCAGTCGACATGGATCTAGCGGGGCATCGTACCAAGAGACCCAGTACTTC. Translation: CASSRHGSSGASYQETQYF.

This chain links TRBV6-5 with TRBJ2-1; tentative D call: TRBD1 (5 bases). This CDR3 has 15 residues. V was cut by 4 bases and J by 2 bases, with 12 bases left in between. The germline gives CDR1 MNHEY, CDR2 SVGAGI. The CDR3 region is CASSFRQIPYNEQFF. The CDR3 coding sequence is TGTGCCAGCAGTTTTAGACAGATTCCCTACAATGAGCAGTTCTTC.

Here the CDR3 DNA reads TGTGCCTGGAGGTCTTCGGTGTACGGCCTCTGGGGCTACACCTTC. Residues: CAWRSSVYGLWGYTF. The rearrangement links TRBV30 to TRBJ1-2; D call uncertain. Germline V gives CDR1 GTSNPN, CDR2 SVGIG (reference sequence). Trimming pared 3 bases from V and 8 bases from J, leaving 22 bases between. This CDR3 contains 15 residues.

This clone turned up a few times. The chain has TRBV5-1 and TRBJ1-6; D gene ambiguous. The CDR3 covers 14 residues. From germline, CDR1 is SGHRS and CDR2 YFSETQ. Trimming removed 0 bases from V and 10 bases from J, with 11 bases in between. In nucleotides, the CDR3 is TGCGCCAGCAGCTTGGATCTCGTCGCCTCACCCCTCCACTTT. Protein product: CASSLDLVASPLHF.

This chain uses TRBV5-1 with TRBJ2-7; 11 bases match TRBD2. V dropped 4 bases and J dropped 2; count of bases not matched to a gene: 5. CDR1 and CDR2 from the germline V gene are SGHRS and YFSETQ. The CDR3 runs to 15 residues. The DNA of the CDR3 is TGCGCCAGCAGCGAGGGGACTAGCGGTACCTACGAGCAGTACTTC. This encodes CASSEGTSGTYEQYF.

V gene TRBV2 combines with J gene TRBJ2-7; D not resolved. With 6 bases removed from V and 2 bases from J, the gap between germline ends came to 14 bases. The germline gives CDR1 SNHLY, CDR2 FYNNEI. This CDR3 is 14 amino acids long. The DNA for the CDR3 is TGTGCCAGCAGGGAGTCCTCCGTACCCTACGAGCAGTACTTC. Its protein product is CASRESSVPYEQYF.